This T cell receptor beta chain emerged from a study of cytomegalovirus exposure and HLA in healthy donors. V was shortened by 7 bases and J by 6 bases, with 17 bases between the two germline ends. This CDR3 contains 14 residues. CDR1 is SGHRS, CDR2 YFSETQ, per germline. The protocol was immunoSEQ multiplex PCR, while the TCRdb copy is restricted to in-frame clones and leaves out a portion. The repertoire holds roughly 240,000 clones, with about 86% as singletons. This chain joins TRBV5-1 and TRBJ1-5; weak D call: TRBD1 (5 bases). The sequence came from a man aged 18 to 30 in good health and CMV-seronegative. The sequenced sample was PBMCs. CDR3 residues: CASHKRGDGQPQHF. The CDR3 DNA reads as TGCGCCAGCCACAAACGGGGGGATGGTCAGCCCCAGCATTTT.